The entry that follows covers one TCR beta chain sequence. The antigen is undetermined. Sample-barcoded 5' priming and a J-beta primer mix drove a second PCR of about 6 to 11 cycles. Each cDNA molecule, via a template-switch adaptor with 12 random nucleotides, was tagged. TCRdb used MiXCR to reprocess the 5' RACE reads, holding one entry per CDR3 protein. The sample holds about 620,000 distinct CDR3 sequences, over 40% seen once. This record belongs to a study of blood T cells in healthy people across ages. Whole-study findings and limits: Per million T cells, TCR beta diversity dropped roughly linearly as age increased.

The people who gave samples were healthy Caucasians from Russia, aged roughly 6 to 95. What was sequenced was blood. The receptor comes from a woman of 80 years or more in good health.

Here the CDR3 reads CASSSLRQGLYNEQFF. For the CDR3, the DNA is TGTGCCAGCAGCTCCCTCCGGCAGGGTTTGTACAATGAGCAGTTCTTC. The J gene is TRBJ2-1, the V gene TRBV7-2; perhaps TRBD1 as D (5 bases). Germline CDR1 and CDR2: SGHTA and FQGNSA. V dropped 4 bases and J dropped 4 bases, with 17 bases sitting between them. The CDR3 extends over 16 amino acids.